A selection of T cell receptor beta chains follows, all from one sample in a study of cytomegalovirus exposure and HLA in healthy donors. Data came from immunoSEQ multiplex PCR; TCRdb stores just in-frame clones and leaves some out. Of under 150,000 clones listed, about 71% are singletons. Sequencing was carried out using PBMCs. These receptors all stem from a woman aged 55-75 years in good health and CMV-seropositive. CDR3s include the opening cysteine and the closing phenylalanine or tryptophan. The D gene is left open where the match is weak. Size tells how often a clone was seen (once, few, many) or the class of an expanded clone, and some rows leave it out.

CDR3 length | J gene | V gene | D gene | clone size | CDR3 DNA | CDR3 protein
14 | TRBJ1-2 | TRBV7-9 | - | - | TGTGCCAGCAGCCCGGACAACCCTAACTATGGCTACACCTTC | CASSPDNPNYGYTF
18 | TRBJ1-3 | TRBV2 | TRBD1 | - | TGTGCCAGCTCCACCGTGGGGGCAGGGGGTGTAGAAGGAAACACCATATATTTT | CASSTVGAGGVEGNTIYF
14 | TRBJ1-6 | TRBV5-1 | - | - | TGCGCCAGCAGCTTGGTAGGCGGGAATTCACCCCTCCACTTT | CASSLVGGNSPLHF
13 | TRBJ1-1 | TRBV5-1 | - | - | TGCGCCAGCAGCTTGATCGCGGGGGCTGAAGCTTTCTTT | CASSLIAGAEAFF
14 | TRBJ1-2 | TRBV6-4 | - | - | TGTGCCAGCAGCCCCCAATCAGCTAACTATGGCTACACCTTC | CASSPQSANYGYTF
15 | TRBJ2-2 | TRBV11-2 | TRBD2 | - | TGTGCCAGCAGCCCCGGACTAGCGTACACCGGGGAGCTGTTTTTT | CASSPGLAYTGELFF
12 | TRBJ1-5 | TRBV7-2 | - | - | TGTGCCAGCAGCTTAAACGGTCAGCCCCAGCATTTT | CASSLNGQPQHF
14 | TRBJ2-3 | TRBV9 | TRBD2 | - | TGTGCCAGCAGCCCGGGACTAGCCGCAGATACGCAGTATTTT | CASSPGLAADTQYF
15 | TRBJ2-1 | TRBV7-8 | - | - | TGTGCCAGCAGCTTAGGCGGGTTGCAAAACAATGAGCAGTTCTTC | CASSLGGLQNNEQFF
12 | TRBJ1-2 | TRBV6-5 | TRBD1 | - | TGTGCCAGCAGACACCTAGGGGGCGGCTACACCTTC | CASRHLGGGYTF
15 | TRBJ2-4 | TRBV5-1 | TRBD2 | - | TGCGCCAGCAGCTTGGAAGCGGGGGCCCGGAACATTCAGTACTTC | CASSLEAGARNIQYF
15 | TRBJ1-5 | TRBV4-2 | - | - | TGTGCCAGCAGCCAGGGGTCCGGGGACAATCAGCCCCAGCATTTT | CASSQGSGDNQPQHF
15 | TRBJ2-3 | TRBV10-1 | - | - | TGCGCCAGCAGCCGACGGGACATCGGCACAGATACGCAGTATTTT | CASSRRDIGTDTQYF
13 | TRBJ2-7 | TRBV4-1 | - | - | TGCGCCAGCAGCCAAGCAGGGATCTACGAGCAGTACTTC | CASSQAGIYEQYF
12 | TRBJ1-2 | TRBV28 | TRBD1 | - | TGTGCCGTACGACAGGGGAACTATGGCTACACCTTC | CAVRQGNYGYTF
18 | TRBJ1-1 | TRBV5-1 | - | - | TGCGCCAGCAGCGTCAGGGCCCTTCAGCAGTCGGGGAACACTGAAGCTTTCTTT | CASSVRALQQSGNTEAFF
14 | TRBJ2-5 | TRBV5-1 | - | - | TGCGCCAGCAGCTTAGGGGGTCACCAAGAGACCCAGTACTTC | CASSLGGHQETQYF
12 | TRBJ2-1 | TRBV5-1 | - | - | TGCGCCAGCAGCTTCAGGGTTGATGAGCAGTTCTTC | CASSFRVDEQFF
12 | TRBJ2-5 | TRBV5-4 | - | - | TGTGCCAGCAGCGCGACATCAGGGACCCAGTACTTC | CASSATSGTQYF
14 | TRBJ2-3 | TRBV18 | - | once | TGTGCCAGCTCACCAGTGGGCAGCACAGATACGCAGTATTTT | CASSPVGSTDTQYF
15 | TRBJ1-5 | TRBV7-6 | - | - | TGTGCCAGCAGCTTAGCTCCTAATAGCAATCAGCCCCAGCATTTT | CASSLAPNSNQPQHF
19 | TRBJ1-2 | TRBV5-1 | TRBD1 | - | TGCGCCAGCAGCTCAGCTGGACAGGGACGGACTATCTGGGACTATGGCTACACCTTC | CASSSAGQGRTIWDYGYTF
11 | TRBJ1-1 | TRBV6-5 | - | - | TGTGCCAGCGCCACAGGACCAGAAGCTTTCTTT | CASATGPEAFF
13 | TRBJ1-1 | TRBV4-1 | - | few | TGCGCCAGCAGCCAAGAGCTCCGGGCTGAAGCTTTCTTT | CASSQELRAEAFF
14 | TRBJ2-7 | TRBV7-9 | - | - | TGTGCCAGCAGCTTGGACAGCAGCTCCTACGAGCAGTACTTC | CASSLDSSSYEQYF